These 13 T cell receptor beta chains were sequenced from one sample in a study of T cells of healthy individuals. TCRdb re-derived calls from the 5' RACE reads in MiXCR, one entry per CDR3 protein. Of fewer than 90,000 distinct CDR3 sequences listed, approximately 5.4% were seen once; the top ten hold roughly 7.6%. The receptors originated from a female donor in good health.

This clonotype has only a few counts. This chain connects TRBV20-1 to TRBJ1-5; a possible D gene is TRBD1 (5 bases). Germline lookup yields CDR1 DFQATT and CDR2 SNEGSKA (reference sequence). Deletions cut 3 bases from V and 4 bases from J, with 16 bases between. This CDR3 has 15 amino acids. The CDR3 spells CSASRGEGKNQPQHF. The CDR3 DNA sequence: TGCAGTGCTAGTAGGGGAGAAGGGAAGAATCAGCCCCAGCATTTT.

This clonotype has at least ten counts. The genes are TRBV7-2 and TRBJ1-1, with no clear D. The germline V gene has CDR1 SGHTA and CDR2 FQGNSA. V dropped 6 bases and J dropped 4 bases, with 6 bases sitting between them. There are 11 residues in the CDR3. For the CDR3, the DNA is TGTGCCAGCAGGGGAGGCACTGAAGCTTTCTTT. Translating gives CASRGGTEAFF.

This clonotype was counted many times. CDR3 amino acids: CASSQDSVGRGQFF. The CDR3 DNA sequence: TGTGCCAGCAGCCAAGATTCCGTGGGCAGGGGGCAGTTCTTC. The chain couples TRBV3-1 to TRBJ2-1; tentative D call: TRBD1 (6 bases). There are 14 residues in the CDR3. Germline V CDR1 and CDR2: LGHDT, YNNKEL (reference sequence). The V and J ends lost 0 bases and 12 bases respectively, with 15 bases between them.

This clonotype appeared many times. The germline gene is not matched at one end of the junction; a read error may be the cause. This chain connects TRBV4-3 to TRBJ2-5; 10 nucleotides match TRBD2. Germline V lookup: CDR1 LGHNA, CDR2 YSLEER. The CDR3 has 15 residues. CDR3 protein: CASSRGLADQKTQYF. The CDR3 nucleotides read TGCGCCAGCAGCCGAGGACTAGCGGACCAAAAGACCCAGTACTTC.

This clonotype has at least ten counts. This chain joins TRBV19 and TRBJ1-5; possibly TRBD1 for D (5 bases). With 3 bases removed from V and 5 bases from J, the gap between germline ends came to 8 bases. This CDR3 contains 13 residues. In germline, CDR1 is LNHDA, CDR2 SQIVND (reference sequence). The CDR3 sequence is CASSIGGDQPQHF. CDR3 DNA sequence: TGTGCCAGTAGTATTGGGGGGGATCAGCCCCAGCATTTT.

This clonotype was picked up a small number of times. The V gene is TRBV19, the J gene TRBJ2-5; 8 nucleotides agree with TRBD2. Per the germline V gene, CDR1 is LNHDA and CDR2 is SQIVND (reference sequence). The V gene end was trimmed by 6 bases and the J gene end by 3 bases; junction bases not matched to a gene: 6. The CDR3 is 14 amino acids. CDR3: CASRSRGAEETQYF. For the CDR3, the DNA is TGTGCCAGTAGGTCGCGGGGGGCGGAAGAGACCCAGTACTTC.

The genes are TRBV2 and TRBJ1-2; D ambiguous. Germline CDR1 SNHLY, CDR2 FYNNEI. The CDR3 extends over 13 amino acids. Trimming cost V 5 bases and J 4 bases, with 11 bases left between them. CDR3 DNA sequence: TGTGCCAGCAGTCCCGGGCCCTTCTATGGCTACACCTTC. Residues: CASSPGPFYGYTF.

This clonotype was seen a handful of times. The chain carries TRBV29-1 and TRBJ1-3; 8 nucleotides line up with TRBD1. V shed 3 bases, J shed 0 bases, and the junction held 1 base outside the gene matches. CDR3 length equals 14 residues. Germline V gene lookup returns CDR1 SQVTM and CDR2 ANQGSEA. The chain's CDR3 is CSVDGQGSGNTIYF. CDR3 sequence (DNA): TGCAGCGTTGATGGACAGGGCTCTGGAAACACCATATATTTT.

The CDR3 loop is CASSPAGQGREKLFF. The CDR3, as DNA: TGCGCCAGCAGCCCCGCGGGACAGGGAAGGGAAAAACTGTTTTTT. The chain recombines TRBV4-1 with TRBJ1-4; 9 positions match TRBD1. The germline V gene encodes CDR1 MGHRA and CDR2 YSYEKL. The CDR3 consists of 15 residues. V dropped 4 bases and J dropped 8; count of bases not matched to a gene: 8.

This clonotype appeared many times. The chain links TRBV7-8 to TRBJ2-3; tentatively, D is TRBD1 (5 bases). V dropped 4 bases and J dropped 0 bases, with 14 bases sitting between them. Per germline, CDR1 SGHVS and CDR2 FQNEAQ. The CDR3 runs 16 residues. This chain's CDR3 is CASSSRTPASTDTQYF. In DNA, the CDR3 is TGTGCCAGCAGCTCAAGGACACCTGCTAGCACAGATACGCAGTATTTT.

To note about this clonotype: A much larger clonotype is one base distant, so this may be a read error. The chain carries TRBV20-1 and TRBJ2-5; D unresolved. The CDR3 extends over 16 amino acids. Between the trimmed V and J ends, which lost 3 bases and 4 bases, there was a span of 21 bases. The V gene's germline CDR1 is DFQATT and CDR2 SNEGSKA (reference sequence). DNA for the CDR3: TGCAGTGCTAGGGGGTCCTTTGACCACCGTCGAGAGACCCAGTACTTC. Translation: CSARGSFDHRRETQYF.

This clonotype appeared a few times. The chain couples TRBV7-3 to TRBJ2-1; 8 positions agree with TRBD2. With 0 bases clipped from V and 5 bases from J, the junction kept 3 bases outside the gene matches. Germline assignment: CDR1 SGHTA and CDR2 FQGTGA. The CDR3 has 15 amino acids. CDR3 sequence: CASSLTSGSNNEQFF. CDR3 nucleotide sequence: TGTGCCAGCAGCTTAACCAGCGGGAGTAACAATGAGCAGTTCTTC.

This clonotype was counted many times. The J gene is TRBJ2-5, the V gene TRBV5-1; 15 bases align to TRBD2. Germline CDR1 reads SGHRS; CDR2 reads YFSETQ. With V trimmed by 1 base and J by 5 bases, 9 bases remained unmatched. The CDR3 has 18 residues. In nucleotides, the CDR3 is TGCGCCAGCAGCTTGAAATGGACTAGCGGGAGGGCCGGGGAGACCCAGTACTTC. The encoded protein is CASSLKWTSGRAGETQYF.